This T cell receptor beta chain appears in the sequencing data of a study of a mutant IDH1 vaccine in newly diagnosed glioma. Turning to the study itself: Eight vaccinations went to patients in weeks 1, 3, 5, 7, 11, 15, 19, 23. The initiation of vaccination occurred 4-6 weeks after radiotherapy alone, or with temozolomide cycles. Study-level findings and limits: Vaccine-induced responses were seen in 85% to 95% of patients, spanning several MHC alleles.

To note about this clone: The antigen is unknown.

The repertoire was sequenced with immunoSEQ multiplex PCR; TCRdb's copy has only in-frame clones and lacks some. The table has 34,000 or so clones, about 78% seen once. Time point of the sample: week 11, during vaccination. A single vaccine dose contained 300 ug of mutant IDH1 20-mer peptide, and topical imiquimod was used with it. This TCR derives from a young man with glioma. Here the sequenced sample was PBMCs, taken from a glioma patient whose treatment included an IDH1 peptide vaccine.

The CDR3 DNA is TGTGCCAGCTCACTTATTAGGGACGTTTCTAACTATGGCTACACCTTC. It is translated as CASSLIRDVSNYGYTF. V and J are TRBV18 and TRBJ1-2; TRBD1 is a possible D gene (5 bases). Trimming removed 4 bases from V and 0 bases from J, with 15 bases in between. The CDR3 consists of 16 residues. CDR1 is KGHSH and CDR2 is LQKENI in the germline V gene.